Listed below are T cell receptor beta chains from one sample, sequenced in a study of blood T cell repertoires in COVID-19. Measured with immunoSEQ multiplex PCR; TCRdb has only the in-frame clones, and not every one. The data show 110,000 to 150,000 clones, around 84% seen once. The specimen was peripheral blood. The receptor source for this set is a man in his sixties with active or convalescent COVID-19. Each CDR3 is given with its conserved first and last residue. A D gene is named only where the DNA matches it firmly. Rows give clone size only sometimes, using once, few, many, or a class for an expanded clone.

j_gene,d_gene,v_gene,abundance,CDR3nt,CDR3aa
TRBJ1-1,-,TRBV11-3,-,TGTGCCAGCAGCTTTCCGTTGAACACTGAAGCTTTCTTT,CASSFPLNTEAFF
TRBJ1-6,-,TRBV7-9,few,TGTGCCAGCAGCCTTTTTGTTACGGGAAATTCACCCCTCCACTTT,CASSLFVTGNSPLHF
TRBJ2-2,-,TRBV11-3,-,TGTGCCAGCAGCGGAGACAGCGCGAACACCGGGGAGCTGTTTTTT,CASSGDSANTGELFF
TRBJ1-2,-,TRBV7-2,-,TGTGCCAGCAGCTTAACGGGATCGCGTGGCTACACCTTC,CASSLTGSRGYTF
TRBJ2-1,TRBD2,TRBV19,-,TGTGCCAGTACCATTAGCGGGAGGGCCCTCCGGGAGCAGTTCTTC,CASTISGRALREQFF
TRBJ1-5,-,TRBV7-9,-,TGTGCCAGCAGCTTAGCGAAGCCCGGGCAGCCCCAGCATTTT,CASSLAKPGQPQHF
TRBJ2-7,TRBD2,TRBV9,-,TGTGCCAGCAGCGTAGGAGCTGGGGGGACTAGCGGAGCCTACGAGCAGTACTTC,CASSVGAGGTSGAYEQYF
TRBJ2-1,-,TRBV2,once,TGTGCCAGCAGTGAGTTCGCTAGCAGCAATGAGCAGTTCTTC,CASSEFASSNEQFF
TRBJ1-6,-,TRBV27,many,TGTGCCAGCAGCCGCGTTAGGGGGTGGAATAATTCACCCCTCCACTTT,CASSRVRGWNNSPLHF
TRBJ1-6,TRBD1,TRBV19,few,TGTGCCAGTACTGACAGGGGGTCCTATAATTCACCCCTCCACTTT,CASTDRGSYNSPLHF
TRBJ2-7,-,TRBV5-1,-,TGCGCCAGCAGCTTGGGGGCTAGCGCCAGCTCCTACGAGCAGTACTTC,CASSLGASASSYEQYF
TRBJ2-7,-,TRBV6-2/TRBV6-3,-,TGTGCCAGCAGTTACTCGAGGCGATACGGCTACGAGCAGTACTTC,CASSYSRRYGYEQYF
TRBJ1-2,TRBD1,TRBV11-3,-,TGTGCCAGCAGCCAACAGGGGGAGAACTATGGCTACACCTTC,CASSQQGENYGYTF